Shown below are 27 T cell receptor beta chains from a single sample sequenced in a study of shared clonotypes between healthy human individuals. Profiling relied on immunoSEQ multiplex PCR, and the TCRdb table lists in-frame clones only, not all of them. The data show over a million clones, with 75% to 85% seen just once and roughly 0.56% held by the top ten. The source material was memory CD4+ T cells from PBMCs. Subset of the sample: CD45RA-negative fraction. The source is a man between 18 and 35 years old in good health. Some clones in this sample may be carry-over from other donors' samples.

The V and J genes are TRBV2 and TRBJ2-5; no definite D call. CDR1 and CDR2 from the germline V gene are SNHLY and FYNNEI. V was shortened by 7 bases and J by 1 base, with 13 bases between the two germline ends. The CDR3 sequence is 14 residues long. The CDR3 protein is CASKAGRFQETQYF. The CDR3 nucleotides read TGTGCCAGCAAGGCTGGGCGGTTCCAAGAGACCCAGTACTTC.

The CDR3 protein is CASSHPGTSGRGSFGTDTQYF. CDR3 nucleotide sequence: TGCGCCAGCAGCCACCCCGGGACTAGCGGGAGAGGGTCGTTCGGCACAGATACGCAGTATTTT. The rearrangement joins TRBV5-1 to TRBJ2-3, with TRBD2 matching over 14 bases. V gave up 4 bases and J gave up 1 base; unmatched junction bases: 17. The CDR3 covers 21 residues. The germline V gene encodes CDR1 SGHRS and CDR2 YFSETQ.

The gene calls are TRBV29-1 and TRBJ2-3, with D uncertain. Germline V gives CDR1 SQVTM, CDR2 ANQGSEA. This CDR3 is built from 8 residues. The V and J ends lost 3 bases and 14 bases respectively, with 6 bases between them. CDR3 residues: CSVEDRYF. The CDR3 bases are TGCAGCGTTGAGGACCGGTATTTT.

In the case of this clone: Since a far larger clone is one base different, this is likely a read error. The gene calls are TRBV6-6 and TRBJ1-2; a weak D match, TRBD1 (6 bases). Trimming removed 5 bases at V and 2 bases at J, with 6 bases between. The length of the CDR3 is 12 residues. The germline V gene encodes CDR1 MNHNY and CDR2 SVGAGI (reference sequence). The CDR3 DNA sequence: TGTGCCAGCAGTGGACAGAACTATGGCTACACCTTC. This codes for CASSGQNYGYTF.

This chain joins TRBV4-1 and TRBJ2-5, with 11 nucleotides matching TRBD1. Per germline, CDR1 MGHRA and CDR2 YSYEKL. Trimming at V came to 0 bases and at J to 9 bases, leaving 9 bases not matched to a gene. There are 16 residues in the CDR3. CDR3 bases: TGCGCCAGCAGCCAAGAGGGGACAGGGGGGGGCTCGGCCCAGTACTTC. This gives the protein CASSQEGTGGGSAQYF.

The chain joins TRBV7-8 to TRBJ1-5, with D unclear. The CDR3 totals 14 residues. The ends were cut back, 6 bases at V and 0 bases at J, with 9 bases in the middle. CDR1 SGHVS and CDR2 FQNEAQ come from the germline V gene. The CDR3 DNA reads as TGTGCCAGCAGTGGTATCAATAGCAATCAGCCCCAGCATTTT. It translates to CASSGINSNQPQHF.

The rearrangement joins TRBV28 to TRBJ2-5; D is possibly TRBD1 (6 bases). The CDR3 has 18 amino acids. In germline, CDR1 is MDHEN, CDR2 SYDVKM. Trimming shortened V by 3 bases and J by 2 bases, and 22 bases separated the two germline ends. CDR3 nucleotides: TGTGCCAGCAGTTTTAGGGCAGGGGTGGCAAGTCGGCAAGAGACCCAGTACTTC. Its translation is CASSFRAGVASRQETQYF.

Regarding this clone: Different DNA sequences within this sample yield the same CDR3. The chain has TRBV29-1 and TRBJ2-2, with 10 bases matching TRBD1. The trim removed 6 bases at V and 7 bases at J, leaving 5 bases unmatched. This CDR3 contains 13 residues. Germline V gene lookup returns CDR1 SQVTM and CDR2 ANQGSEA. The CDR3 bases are TGCAGCGTCGCTGGACAGGGGGTCGGGGAGCTGTTTTTT. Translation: CSVAGQGVGELFF.

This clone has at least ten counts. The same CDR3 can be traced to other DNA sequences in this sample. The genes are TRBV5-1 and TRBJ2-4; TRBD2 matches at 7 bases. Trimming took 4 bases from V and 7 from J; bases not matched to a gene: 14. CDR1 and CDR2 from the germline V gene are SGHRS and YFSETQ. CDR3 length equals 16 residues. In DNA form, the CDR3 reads TGCGCCAGCAGCCCCGGGGGAGGGTGGCAAGAGAACATTCAGTACTTC. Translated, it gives CASSPGGGWQENIQYF.

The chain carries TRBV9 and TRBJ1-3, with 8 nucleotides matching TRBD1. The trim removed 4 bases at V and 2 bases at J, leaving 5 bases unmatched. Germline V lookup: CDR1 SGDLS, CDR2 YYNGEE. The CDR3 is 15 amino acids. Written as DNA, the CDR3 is TGTGCCAGCAGCCCGATGACAGGGGCTGGAAACACCATATATTTT. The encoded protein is CASSPMTGAGNTIYF.

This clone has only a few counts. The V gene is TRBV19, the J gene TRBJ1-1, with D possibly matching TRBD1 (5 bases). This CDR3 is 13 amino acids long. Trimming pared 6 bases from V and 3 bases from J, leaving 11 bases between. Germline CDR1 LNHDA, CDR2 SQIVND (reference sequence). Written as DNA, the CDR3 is TGTGCCAGTAGGCTTCAAGGGGACACTGAAGCTTTCTTT. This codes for CASRLQGDTEAFF.

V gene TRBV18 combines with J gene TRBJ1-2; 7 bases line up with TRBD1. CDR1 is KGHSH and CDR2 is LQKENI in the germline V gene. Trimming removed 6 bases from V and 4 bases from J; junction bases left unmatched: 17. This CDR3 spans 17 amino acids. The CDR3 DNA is TGTGCCAGCTCGCAGCAGACTACAGGGGCAGGTGGCTATGGCTACACCTTC. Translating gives CASSQQTTGAGGYGYTF.

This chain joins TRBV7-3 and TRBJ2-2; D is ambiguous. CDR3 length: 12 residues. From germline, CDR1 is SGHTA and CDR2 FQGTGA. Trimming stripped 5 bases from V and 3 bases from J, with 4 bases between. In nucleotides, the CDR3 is TGTGCCAGCAGCCCAGACACCGGGGAGCTGTTTTTT. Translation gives CASSPDTGELFF.

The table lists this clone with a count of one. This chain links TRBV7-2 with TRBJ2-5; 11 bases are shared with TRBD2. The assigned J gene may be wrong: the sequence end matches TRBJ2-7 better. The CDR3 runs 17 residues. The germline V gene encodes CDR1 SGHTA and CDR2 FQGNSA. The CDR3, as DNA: TGTGCCAGCAGCTTGCCGATTAGCGGGAGGGGCTCCTACGAGCAGTACTTC. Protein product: CASSLPISGRGSYEQYF.

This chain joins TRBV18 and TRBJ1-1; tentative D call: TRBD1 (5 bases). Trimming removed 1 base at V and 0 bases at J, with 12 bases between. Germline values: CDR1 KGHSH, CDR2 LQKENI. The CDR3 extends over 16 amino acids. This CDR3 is CASSPHGGGLNTEAFF. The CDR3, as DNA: TGTGCCAGCTCACCACATGGGGGAGGGTTGAACACTGAAGCTTTCTTT.

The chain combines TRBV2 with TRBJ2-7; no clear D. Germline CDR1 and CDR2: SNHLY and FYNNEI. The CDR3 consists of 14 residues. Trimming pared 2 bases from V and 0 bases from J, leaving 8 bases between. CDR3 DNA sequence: TGTGCCAGCAGTGAACAGGAGAGCTCCTACGAGCAGTACTTC. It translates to CASSEQESSYEQYF.

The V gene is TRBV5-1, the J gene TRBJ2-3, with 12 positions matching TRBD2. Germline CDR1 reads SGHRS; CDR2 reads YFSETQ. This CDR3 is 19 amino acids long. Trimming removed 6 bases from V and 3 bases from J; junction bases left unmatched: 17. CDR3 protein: CASTRLAGAGGRGTDTQYF. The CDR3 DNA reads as TGCGCCAGCACCCGACTAGCGGGAGCGGGAGGTCGAGGAACAGATACGCAGTATTTT.

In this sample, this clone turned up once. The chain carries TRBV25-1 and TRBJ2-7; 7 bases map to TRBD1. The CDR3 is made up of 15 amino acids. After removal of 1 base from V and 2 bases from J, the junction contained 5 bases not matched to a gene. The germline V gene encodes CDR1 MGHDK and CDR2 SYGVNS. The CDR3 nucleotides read TGTGCCAGCAGTGAATTTAGGACAGGCACCTACGAGCAGTACTTC. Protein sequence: CASSEFRTGTYEQYF.

The CDR3: CASSLDPSGRTREQYF. DNA for the CDR3: TGCGCCAGCAGCTTGGACCCTAGCGGGAGGACTCGGGAGCAGTACTTC. J is TRBJ2-7 and V is TRBV5-1, with TRBD2 matching 11 bases. Germline CDR1 and CDR2: SGHRS and YFSETQ. The CDR3 runs 16 residues. The V gene end was trimmed by 0 bases and the J gene end by 7 bases; junction bases not matched to a gene: 9.

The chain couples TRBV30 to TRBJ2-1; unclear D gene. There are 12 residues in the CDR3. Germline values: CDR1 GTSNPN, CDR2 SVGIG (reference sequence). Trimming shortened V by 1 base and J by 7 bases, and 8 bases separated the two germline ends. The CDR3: CAWSEGWNEQFF. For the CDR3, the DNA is TGTGCCTGGAGTGAAGGATGGAATGAGCAGTTCTTC. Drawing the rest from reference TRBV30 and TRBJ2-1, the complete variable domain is SQTIHQWPATLVQPVGSPLSLECTVEGTSNPNLYWYRQAAGRGLQLLFYSVGIGQISSEVPQNLSASRPQDRQFILSSKKLLLSDSGFYLCAWSEGWNEQFFGPGTRLTVL.

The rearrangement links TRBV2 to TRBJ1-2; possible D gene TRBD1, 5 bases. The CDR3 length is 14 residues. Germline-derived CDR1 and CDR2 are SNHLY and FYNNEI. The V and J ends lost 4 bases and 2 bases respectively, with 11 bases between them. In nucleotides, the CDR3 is TGTGCCAGCAGTGTCAGGACACCGAACTATGGCTACACCTTC. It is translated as CASSVRTPNYGYTF.

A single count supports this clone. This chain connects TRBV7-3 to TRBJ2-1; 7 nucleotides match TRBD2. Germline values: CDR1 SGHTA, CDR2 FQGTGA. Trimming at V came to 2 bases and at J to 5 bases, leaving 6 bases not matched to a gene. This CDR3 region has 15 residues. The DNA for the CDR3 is TGTGCCAGCAGCTTAGGACTAGGATGGGACAATGAGCAGTTCTTC. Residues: CASSLGLGWDNEQFF. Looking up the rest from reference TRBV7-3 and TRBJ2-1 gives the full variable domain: GAGVSQTPSNKVTEKGKYVELRCDPISGHTALYWYRQSLGQGPEFLIYFQGTGAADDSGLPNDRFFAVRPEGSVSTLKIQRTERGDSAVYLCASSLGLGWDNEQFFGPGTRLTVL.

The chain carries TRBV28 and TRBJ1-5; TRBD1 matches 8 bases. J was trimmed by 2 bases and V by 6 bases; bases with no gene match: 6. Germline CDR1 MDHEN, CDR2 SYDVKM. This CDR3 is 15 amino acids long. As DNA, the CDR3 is TGTGCCAGCAGGCAACAGGGGGGCGGCAATCAGCCCCAGCATTTT. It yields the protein CASRQQGGGNQPQHF.

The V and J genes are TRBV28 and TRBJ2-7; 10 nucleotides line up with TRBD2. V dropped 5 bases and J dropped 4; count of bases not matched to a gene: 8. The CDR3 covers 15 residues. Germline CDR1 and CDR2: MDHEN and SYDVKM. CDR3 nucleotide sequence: TGTGCCAGCAGTGCCTCTAGCGGGAGTAGGTACGAGCAGTACTTC. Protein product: CASSASSGSRYEQYF.

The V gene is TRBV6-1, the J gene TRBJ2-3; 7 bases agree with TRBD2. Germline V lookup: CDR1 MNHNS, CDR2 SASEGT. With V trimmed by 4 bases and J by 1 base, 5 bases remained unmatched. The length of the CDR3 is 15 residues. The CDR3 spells CASSGGLPRTDTQYF. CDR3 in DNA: TGTGCCAGCAGTGGGGGACTACCCCGCACAGATACGCAGTATTTT.

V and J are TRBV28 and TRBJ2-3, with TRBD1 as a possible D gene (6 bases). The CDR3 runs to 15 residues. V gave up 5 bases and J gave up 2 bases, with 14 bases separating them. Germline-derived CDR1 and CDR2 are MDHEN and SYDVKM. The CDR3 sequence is CASSTHPGATDTQYF. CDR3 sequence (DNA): TGTGCCAGCAGTACCCATCCAGGGGCCACAGATACGCAGTATTTT.

CDR3 residues: CASSSFRGARNTEAFF. CDR3 bases: TGTGCCAGCAGTTCCTTCAGGGGCGCGCGGAACACTGAAGCTTTCTTT. J is TRBJ1-1 and V is TRBV6-5; a possible D gene is TRBD1 (6 bases). The CDR3 covers 16 residues. Germline V gene lookup returns CDR1 MNHEY and CDR2 SVGAGI. The ends were cut back, 4 bases at V and 1 base at J, with 16 bases in the middle.